This T cell receptor (beta chain) is from a study of T-cell reconstitution after alpha-beta-depleted transplantation in children. Construction of the TCRbeta library involved unique molecular identifiers. TCRdb re-called the PCR reads with MiXCR, one entry per CDR3 protein. The table shows around 680,000 distinct CDR3 sequences, with 15% to 20% occurring only once. This clonotype was counted a few times. The sequencing used PBMCs from the stem cell graft donor, collected from the stem cell graft. This TCR was recovered from a human donor who donated a stem cell graft to a child with acute myeloid leukemia.

The DNA of the CDR3 is TGTGCCAGCAGCTGGACCCCAGGGGACCAGGAGCTGTTTTTT. Translated, it gives CASSWTPGDQELFF. The gene calls are TRBV5-6 and TRBJ2-2, with D possibly TRBD1 on 6 matching bases. V lost 3 bases and J 10 bases, leaving 16 bases between the germline ends. CDR1 is SGHDT, CDR2 YYEEEE, per germline. The CDR3 loop spans 14 amino acids.